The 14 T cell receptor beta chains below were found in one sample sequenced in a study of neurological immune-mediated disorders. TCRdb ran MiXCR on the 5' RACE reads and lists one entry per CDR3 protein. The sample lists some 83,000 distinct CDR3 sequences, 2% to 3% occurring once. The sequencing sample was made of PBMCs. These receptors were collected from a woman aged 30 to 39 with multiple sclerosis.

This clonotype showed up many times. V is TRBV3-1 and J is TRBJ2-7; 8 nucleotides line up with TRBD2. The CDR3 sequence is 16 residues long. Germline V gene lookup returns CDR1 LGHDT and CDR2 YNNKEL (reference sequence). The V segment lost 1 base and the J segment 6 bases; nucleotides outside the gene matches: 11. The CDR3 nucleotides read TGTGCCAGCAGCCAAGGTATACGGGAGGGCCAGAGCGAGCAGTACTTC. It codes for CASSQGIREGQSEQYF.

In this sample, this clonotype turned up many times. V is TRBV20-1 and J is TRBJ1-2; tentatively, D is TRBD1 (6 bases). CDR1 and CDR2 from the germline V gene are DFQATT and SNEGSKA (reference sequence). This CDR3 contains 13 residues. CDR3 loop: CRDRGGTATGYTF. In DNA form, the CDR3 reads TGCAGGGACAGAGGGGGTACCGCCACTGGCTACACCTTC.

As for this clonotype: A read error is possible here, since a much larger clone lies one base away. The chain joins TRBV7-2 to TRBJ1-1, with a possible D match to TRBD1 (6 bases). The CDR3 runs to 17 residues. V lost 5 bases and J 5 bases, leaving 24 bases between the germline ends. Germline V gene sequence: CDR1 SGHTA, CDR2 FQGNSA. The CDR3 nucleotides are TGTGCCAGCAGCCGGAGAAAGTTCGGAAAGGGGGGAACTGAAGCTTTCTTT. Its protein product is CASSRRKFGKGGTEAFF. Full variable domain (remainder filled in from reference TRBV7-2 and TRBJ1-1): GAGVSQSPSNKVTEKGKDVELRCDPISGHTALYWYRQSLGQGLEFLIYFQGNSAPDKSGLPSDRFSAERTGGSVSTLTIQRTQQEDSAVYLCASSRRKFGKGGTEAFFGQGTRLTVV.

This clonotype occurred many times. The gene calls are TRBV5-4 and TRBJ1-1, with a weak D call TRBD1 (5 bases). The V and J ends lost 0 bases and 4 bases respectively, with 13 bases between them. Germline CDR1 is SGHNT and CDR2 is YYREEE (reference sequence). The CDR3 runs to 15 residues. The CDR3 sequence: CASSLGAGGGTEAFF. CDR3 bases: TGTGCCAGCAGCTTGGGAGCCGGGGGGGGCACTGAAGCTTTCTTT.

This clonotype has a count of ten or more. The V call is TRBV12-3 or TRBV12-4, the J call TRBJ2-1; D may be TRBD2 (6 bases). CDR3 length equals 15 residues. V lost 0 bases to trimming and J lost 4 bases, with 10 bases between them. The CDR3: CASSLASGPYNEQFF. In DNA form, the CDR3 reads TGTGCCAGCAGTTTAGCTAGCGGACCTTACAATGAGCAGTTCTTC.

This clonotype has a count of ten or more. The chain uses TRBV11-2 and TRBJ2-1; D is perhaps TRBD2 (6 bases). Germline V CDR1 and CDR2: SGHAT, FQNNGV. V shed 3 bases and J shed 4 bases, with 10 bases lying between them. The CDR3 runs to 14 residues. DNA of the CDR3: TGTGCCAGCAGCTTTACTAGCCCTTACAATGAGCAGTTCTTC. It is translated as CASSFTSPYNEQFF.

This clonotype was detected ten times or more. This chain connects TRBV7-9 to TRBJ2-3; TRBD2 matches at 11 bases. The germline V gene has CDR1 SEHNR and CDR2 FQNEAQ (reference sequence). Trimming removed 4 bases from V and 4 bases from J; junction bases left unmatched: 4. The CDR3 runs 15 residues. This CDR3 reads CASSSGTSGPDTQYF. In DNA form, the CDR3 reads TGTGCCAGCAGCTCCGGGACTAGCGGCCCAGATACGCAGTATTTT. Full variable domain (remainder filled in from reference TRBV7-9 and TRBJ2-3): DTGVSQNPRHKITKRGQNVTFRCDPISEHNRLYWYRQTLGQGPEFLTYFQNEAQLEKSRLLSDRFSAERPKGSFSTLEIQRTEQGDSAMYLCASSSGTSGPDTQYFGPGTRLTVL.

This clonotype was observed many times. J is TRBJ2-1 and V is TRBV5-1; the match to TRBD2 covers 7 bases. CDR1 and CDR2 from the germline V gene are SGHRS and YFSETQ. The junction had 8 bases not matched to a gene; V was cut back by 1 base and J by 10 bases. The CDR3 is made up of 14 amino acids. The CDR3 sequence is CASSLLGLDSEQFF. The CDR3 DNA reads TGCGCCAGCAGCTTGCTAGGACTAGATAGCGAGCAGTTCTTC.

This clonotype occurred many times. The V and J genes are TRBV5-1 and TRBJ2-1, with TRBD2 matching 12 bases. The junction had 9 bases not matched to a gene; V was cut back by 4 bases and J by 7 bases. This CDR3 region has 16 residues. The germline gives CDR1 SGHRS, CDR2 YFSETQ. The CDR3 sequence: CASSTRTSGRRNEQFF. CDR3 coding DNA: TGCGCCAGCAGCACTCGAACTAGCGGGAGGCGGAATGAGCAGTTCTTC. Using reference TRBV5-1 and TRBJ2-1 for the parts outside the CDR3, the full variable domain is KAGVTQTPRYLIKTRGQQVTLSCSPISGHRSVSWYQQTPGQGLQFLFEYFSETQRNKGNFPGRFSGRQFSNSRSEMNVSTLELGDSALYLCASSTRTSGRRNEQFFGPGTRLTVL.

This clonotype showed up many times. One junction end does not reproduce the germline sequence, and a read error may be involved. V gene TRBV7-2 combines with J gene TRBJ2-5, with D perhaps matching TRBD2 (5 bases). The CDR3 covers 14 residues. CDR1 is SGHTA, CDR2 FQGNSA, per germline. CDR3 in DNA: TGTGCCAGCAGCCTAGCTACAATACAAGAGACCCAGTACTTC. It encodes CASSLATIQETQYF.

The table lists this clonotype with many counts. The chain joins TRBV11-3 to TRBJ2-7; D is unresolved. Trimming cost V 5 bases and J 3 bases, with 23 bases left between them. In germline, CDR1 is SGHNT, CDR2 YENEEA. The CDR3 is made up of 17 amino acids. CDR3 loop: CASSGPKPETFYYEQYF. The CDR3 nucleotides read TGTGCCAGCAGCGGACCCAAACCCGAAACATTTTACTACGAGCAGTACTTC.

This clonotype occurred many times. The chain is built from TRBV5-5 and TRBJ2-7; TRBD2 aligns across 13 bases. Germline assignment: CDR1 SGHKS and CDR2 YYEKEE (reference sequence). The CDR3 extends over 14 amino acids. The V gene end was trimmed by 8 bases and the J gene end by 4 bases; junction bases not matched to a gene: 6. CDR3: CASSVTSGGYEQYF. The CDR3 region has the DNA TGTGCCAGTTCCGTGACTAGCGGGGGGTACGAGCAGTACTTC. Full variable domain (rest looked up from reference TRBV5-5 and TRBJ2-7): DAGVTQSPTHLIKTRGQQVTLRCSPISGHKSVSWYQQVLGQGPQFIFQYYEKEERGRGNFPDRFSARQFPNYSSELNVNALLLGDSALYLCASSVTSGGYEQYFGPGTRLTVT.

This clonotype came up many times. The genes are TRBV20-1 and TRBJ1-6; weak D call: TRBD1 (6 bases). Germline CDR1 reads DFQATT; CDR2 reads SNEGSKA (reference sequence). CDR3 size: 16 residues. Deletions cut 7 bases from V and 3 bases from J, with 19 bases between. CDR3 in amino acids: CSVNVNRDNYNSPLHF. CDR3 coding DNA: TGCAGTGTCAACGTGAACCGGGACAACTATAATTCACCCCTCCACTTT.

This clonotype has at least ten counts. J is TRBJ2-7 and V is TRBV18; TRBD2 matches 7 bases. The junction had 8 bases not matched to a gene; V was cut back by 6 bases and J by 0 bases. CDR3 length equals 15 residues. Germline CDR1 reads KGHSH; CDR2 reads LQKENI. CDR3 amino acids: CASSPQKRGSYEQYF. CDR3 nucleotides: TGTGCCAGCTCCCCCCAGAAGCGGGGCTCCTACGAGCAGTACTTC.